The 13 T cell receptor delta chains presented below share a single source sample, sequenced in a study of Vδ1+ human thymocytes. Whole-study results and caveats: Thymic TRG and TRD repertoires appeared highly polyclonal.

These receptors have no known antigen. The template was reverse-transcribed extracted RNA. Pooled V-gene forward primers with one constant-region reverse primer generated the CDR3 amplicons by multiplex PCR. TCRdb used CATT to re-call clones from the multiplex PCR reads. The sample has roughly 76,000 delta-chain clones, around 35% seen once; the top ten hold more than 0.25%. Specimen: Vdelta1+ gamma-delta thymocytes from the thymus. The subset is: FACS-sorted CD3+ TCRalphabeta- TCRVdelta1+ TCRVdelta2- thymocytes. The receptors were sampled from a boy younger than two who had congenital heart surgery.

This clone came up a few times. The chain combines TRDV2 with TRDJ4; the match to TRDD3 covers 9 bases. With 5 bases clipped from V and 0 bases from J, the junction kept 6 bases outside the gene matches. CDR1 GEAIGNYY and CDR2 EKD come from the germline V gene. CDR3 size: 14 residues. CDR3 sequence reads: CACAATGGPRPLIF. In DNA form, the CDR3 reads TGTGCCTGTGCCGCTACTGGGGGACCCAGACCCCTGATCTTT.

This clone was counted between two and nine times. This chain uses TRDV1 with TRDJ1; a weak D match, TRDD2 (5 bases). The CDR3 has 16 residues. The germline CDR1 and CDR2 sequences are TSWWSYY and QGS. Trimming removed 4 bases at V and 2 bases at J, with 17 bases between. The CDR3 loop reads CALGVKGAFSTDKLIF. As DNA, the CDR3 is TGTGCTCTTGGGGTCAAAGGGGCCTTCTCGACCGATAAACTCATCTTT.

The chain is built from TRDV2 and TRDJ1; TRDD3 aligns across 7 bases. The junction had 7 bases not matched to a gene; V was cut back by 1 base and J by 0 bases. This CDR3 has 16 amino acids. Per germline, CDR1 GEAIGNYY and CDR2 EKD. The CDR3 protein is CACDTGGAQYTDKLIF. The CDR3 nucleotides read TGTGCCTGTGACACTGGGGGAGCTCAGTACACCGATAAACTCATCTTT.

This clone was observed a few times. The chain uses TRDV2 and TRDJ1; 10 bases match TRDD3. Germline lookup yields CDR1 GEAIGNYY and CDR2 EKD. The V and J ends lost 1 base and 3 bases, in that order; junction bases with no gene match: 7. The CDR3 is 16 residues long. CDR3 sequence: CACDTIVLGDPDKLIF. As DNA, the CDR3 is TGTGCCTGTGACACTATCGTACTGGGGGATCCCGATAAACTCATCTTT.

The chain joins TRDV1 to TRDJ1, with TRDD3 identical over 7 bases. CDR3 length: 18 residues. Germline loops: CDR1 TSWWSYY, CDR2 QGS. Trimming removed 3 bases from V and 1 base from J; junction bases left unmatched: 14. DNA of the CDR3: TGTGCTCTTGGGGACTTTGGGTTCTGGGGGTCTTCCACCGATAAACTCATCTTT. It is translated as CALGDFGFWGSSTDKLIF.

In this sample, this clone turned up a few times. The V gene is TRDV1, the J gene TRDJ1; TRDD3 matches 7 bases. The CDR3 is 22 residues long. The germline gives CDR1 TSWWSYY, CDR2 QGS. V shed 0 bases and J 0 bases; nucleotides not matched to a gene: 22. The CDR3 loop is CALGELEIRLLGIMRYTDKLIF. The DNA for the CDR3 is TGTGCTCTTGGGGAACTGGAGATCCGACTACTGGGGATCATGAGGTACACCGATAAACTCATCTTT.

A few counts support this clone. The same CDR3 is also encoded by other DNA sequences in this sample. The genes are TRDV1 and TRDJ1, with 10 bases fitting TRDD3. Germline CDR1 is TSWWSYY and CDR2 is QGS. The junction had 22 bases not matched to a gene; V was cut back by 3 bases and J by 12 bases. This CDR3 has 18 amino acids. CDR3 bases: TGTGCTCTTGGGGACCCCGGCCTTCCGAATACTGGGGGATCCGAAATCATCTTT. Translation: CALGDPGLPNTGGSEIIF.

The chain joins TRDV1 to TRDJ1; D is possibly TRDD2 (5 bases). Germline V gene sequence: CDR1 TSWWSYY, CDR2 QGS. The V end lost 1 base, the J end lost 9 bases, and 21 bases lay between the germline ends. The CDR3 covers 16 residues. The CDR3 nucleotides read TGTGCTCTTGGGGAACGAGTAACCTTCACTCCCAGAGAACTCATCTTT. Protein sequence: CALGERVTFTPRELIF.

This clone was seen only a few times. The J gene is TRDJ1, the V gene TRDV1; TRDD3 agrees at 12 bases. The CDR3 has 22 amino acids. Germline V lookup: CDR1 TSWWSYY, CDR2 QGS. The V segment lost 3 bases and the J segment 0 bases; nucleotides outside the gene matches: 20. In nucleotides, the CDR3 is TGTGCTCTTGGGGACCTACGCGGATGGAGTACTGGGGGATACCCGTACACCGATAAACTCATCTTT. Protein: CALGDLRGWSTGGYPYTDKLIF.

In its sample, this clone was seen a few times. The V call is TRDV1, the J call TRDJ1; TRDD2 is a possible D gene (8 bases). Germline V gene lookup returns CDR1 TSWWSYY and CDR2 QGS. V lost 5 bases to trimming and J lost 5 bases, with 33 bases between them. This CDR3 has 20 residues. The DNA for the CDR3 is TGTGCTCTTGGGACTTCCTACCCCTTCACTCGCTCGGTACTGGGGGATAAACTCATCTTT. Its translation is CALGTSYPFTRSVLGDKLIF.

This clone has a handful of counts. V gene TRDV1 combines with J gene TRDJ1; a possible D gene is TRDD2 (5 bases). The CDR3 covers 15 residues. Trimming shortened V by 2 bases and J by 0 bases, and 10 bases separated the two germline ends. From germline, CDR1 is TSWWSYY and CDR2 QGS. CDR3: CALGESFPDTDKLIF. The CDR3 DNA sequence: TGTGCTCTTGGGGAATCCTTTCCTGACACCGATAAACTCATCTTT.

The genes are TRDV1 and TRDJ1, with a weak D call TRDD3 (5 bases). The CDR3 has 22 amino acids. Trimming shortened V by 0 bases and J by 3 bases, and 32 bases separated the two germline ends. CDR1 TSWWSYY and CDR2 QGS come from the germline V gene. Here the CDR3 reads CALGELERYWPQLSSRPDKLIF. Written as DNA, the CDR3 is TGTGCTCTTGGGGAACTAGAAAGGTACTGGCCTCAACTCAGCTCTCGTCCCGATAAACTCATCTTT.

This clone was seen a single time. The rearrangement uses TRDV1 and TRDJ1; TRDD3 aligns across 10 bases. Germline V gene lookup returns CDR1 TSWWSYY and CDR2 QGS. The CDR3 extends over 22 amino acids. V shed 4 bases, J shed 0 bases, and the junction held 23 bases outside the gene matches. DNA for the CDR3: TGTGCTCTTGGGGGCTGCCTTCCCCATTTAACTGGGGGATCCCTCCACACCGATAAACTCATCTTT. It encodes CALGGCLPHLTGGSLHTDKLIF.